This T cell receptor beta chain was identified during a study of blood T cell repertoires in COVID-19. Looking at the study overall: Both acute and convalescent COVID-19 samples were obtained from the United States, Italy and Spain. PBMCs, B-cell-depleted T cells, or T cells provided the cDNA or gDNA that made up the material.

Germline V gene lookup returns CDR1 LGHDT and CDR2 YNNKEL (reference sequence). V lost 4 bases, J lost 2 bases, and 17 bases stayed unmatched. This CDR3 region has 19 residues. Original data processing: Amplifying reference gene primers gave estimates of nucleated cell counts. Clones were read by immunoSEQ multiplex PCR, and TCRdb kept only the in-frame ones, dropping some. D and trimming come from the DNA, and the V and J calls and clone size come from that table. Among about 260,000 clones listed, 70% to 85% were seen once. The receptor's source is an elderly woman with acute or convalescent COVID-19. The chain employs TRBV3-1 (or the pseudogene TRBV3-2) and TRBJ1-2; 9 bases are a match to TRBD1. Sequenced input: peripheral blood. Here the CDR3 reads CASSPSDLFLTGGNYGYTF. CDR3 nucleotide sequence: TGTGCCAGCAGCCCAAGTGATCTTTTTTTGACAGGGGGAAACTATGGCTACACCTTC.